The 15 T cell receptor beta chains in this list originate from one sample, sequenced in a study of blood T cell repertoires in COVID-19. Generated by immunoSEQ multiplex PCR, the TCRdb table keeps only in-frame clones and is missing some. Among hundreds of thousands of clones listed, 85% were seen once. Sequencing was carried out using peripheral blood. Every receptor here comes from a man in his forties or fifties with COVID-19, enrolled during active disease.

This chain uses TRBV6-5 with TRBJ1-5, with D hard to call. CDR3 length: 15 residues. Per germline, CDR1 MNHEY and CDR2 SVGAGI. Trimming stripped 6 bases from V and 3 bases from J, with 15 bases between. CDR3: CASSRLGLTNQPQHF. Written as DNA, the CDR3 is TGTGCCAGCAGCCGCCTTGGACTTACCAATCAGCCCCAGCATTTT.

CDR3: CASRGAGGAYNSPLHF. The DNA of the CDR3 is TGTGCCAGCAGGGGTGCCGGGGGGGCCTATAATTCACCCCTCCACTTT. The chain carries TRBV28 and TRBJ1-6; D might be TRBD1 (5 bases). V gave up 6 bases and J gave up 2 bases, with 14 bases separating them. This CDR3 has 16 residues. The germline gives CDR1 MDHEN, CDR2 SYDVKM.

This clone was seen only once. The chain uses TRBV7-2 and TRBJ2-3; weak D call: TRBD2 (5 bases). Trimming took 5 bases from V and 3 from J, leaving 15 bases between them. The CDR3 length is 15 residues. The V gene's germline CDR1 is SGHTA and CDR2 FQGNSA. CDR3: CASSLSGTRTDTQYF. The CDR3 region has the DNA TGTGCCAGCAGCCTAAGCGGTACCCGGACAGATACGCAGTATTTT. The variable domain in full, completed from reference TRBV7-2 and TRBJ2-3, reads GAGVSQSPSNKVTEKGKDVELRCDPISGHTALYWYRQSLGQGLEFLIYFQGNSAPDKSGLPSDRFSAERTGGSVSTLTIQRTQQEDSAVYLCASSLSGTRTDTQYFGPGTRLTVL.

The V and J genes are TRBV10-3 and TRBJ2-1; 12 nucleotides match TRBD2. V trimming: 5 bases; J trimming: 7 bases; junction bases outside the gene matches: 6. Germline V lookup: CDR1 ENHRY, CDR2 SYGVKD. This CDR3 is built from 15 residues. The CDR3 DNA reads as TGTGCCATCAGTTTACTAGCGGGGGGTATGAATGAGCAGTTCTTC. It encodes CAISLLAGGMNEQFF.

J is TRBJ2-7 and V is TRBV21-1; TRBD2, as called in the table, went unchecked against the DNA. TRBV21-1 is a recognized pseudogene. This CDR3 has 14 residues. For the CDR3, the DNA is TGTGCCAGCAGCAAAGCGCTTTGCGGCTACGAGCAGTACTTC. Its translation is CASSKALCGYEQYF.

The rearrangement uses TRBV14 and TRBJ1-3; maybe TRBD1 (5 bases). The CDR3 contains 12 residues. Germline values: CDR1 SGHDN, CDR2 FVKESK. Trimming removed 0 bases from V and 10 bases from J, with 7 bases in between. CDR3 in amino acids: CASSQDSGTIYF. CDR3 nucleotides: TGTGCCAGCAGCCAAGATTCAGGGACCATATATTTT. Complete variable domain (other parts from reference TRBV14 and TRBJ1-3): EAGVTQFPSHSVIEKGQTVTLRCDPISGHDNLYWYRRVMGKEIKFLLHFVKESKQDESGMPNNRFLAERTGGTYSTLKVQPAELEDSGVYFCASSQDSGTIYFGEGSWLTVV.

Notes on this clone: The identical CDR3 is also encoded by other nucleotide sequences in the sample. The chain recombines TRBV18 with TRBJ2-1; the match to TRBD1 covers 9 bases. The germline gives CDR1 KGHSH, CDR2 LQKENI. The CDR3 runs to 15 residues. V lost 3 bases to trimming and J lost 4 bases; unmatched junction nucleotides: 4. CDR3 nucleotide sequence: TGTGCCAGCTCACCCGTGGGACAGGGATACAATGAGCAGTTCTTC. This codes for CASSPVGQGYNEQFF.

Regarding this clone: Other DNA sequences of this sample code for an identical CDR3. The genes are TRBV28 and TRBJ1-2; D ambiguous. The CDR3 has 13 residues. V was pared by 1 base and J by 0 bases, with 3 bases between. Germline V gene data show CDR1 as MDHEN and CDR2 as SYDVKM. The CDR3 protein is CASSLSANYGYTF. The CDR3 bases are TGTGCCAGCAGTTTATCTGCTAACTATGGCTACACCTTC.

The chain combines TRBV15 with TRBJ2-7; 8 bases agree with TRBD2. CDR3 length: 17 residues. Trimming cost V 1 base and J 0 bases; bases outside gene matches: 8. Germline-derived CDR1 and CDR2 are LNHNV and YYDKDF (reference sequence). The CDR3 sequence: CATSRGGFSGTSYEQYF. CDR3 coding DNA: TGTGCCACCAGCAGAGGGGGCTTTAGCGGGACCTCCTACGAGCAGTACTTC.

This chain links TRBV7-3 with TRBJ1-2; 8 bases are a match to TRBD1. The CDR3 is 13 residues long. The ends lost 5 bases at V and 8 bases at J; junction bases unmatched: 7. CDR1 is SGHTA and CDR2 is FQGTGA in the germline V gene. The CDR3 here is CASSLTGQGGYTF. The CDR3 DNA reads TGTGCCAGCAGCCTTACCGGACAGGGAGGCTACACCTTC.

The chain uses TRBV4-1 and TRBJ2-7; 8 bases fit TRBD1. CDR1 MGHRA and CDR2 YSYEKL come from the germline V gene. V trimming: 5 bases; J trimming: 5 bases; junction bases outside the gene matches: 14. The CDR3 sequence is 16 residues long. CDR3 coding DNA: TGCGCCAGCAGCTCTCGGGGGCAGGGGGCGTCCCACGAGCAGTACTTC. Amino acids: CASSSRGQGASHEQYF.

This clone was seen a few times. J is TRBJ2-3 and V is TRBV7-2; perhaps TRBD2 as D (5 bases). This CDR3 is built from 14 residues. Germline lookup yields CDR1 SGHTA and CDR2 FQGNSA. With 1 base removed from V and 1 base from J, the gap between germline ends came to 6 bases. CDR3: CASSLGTGTDTQYF. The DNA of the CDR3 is TGTGCCAGCAGCTTAGGGACTGGCACAGATACGCAGTATTTT.

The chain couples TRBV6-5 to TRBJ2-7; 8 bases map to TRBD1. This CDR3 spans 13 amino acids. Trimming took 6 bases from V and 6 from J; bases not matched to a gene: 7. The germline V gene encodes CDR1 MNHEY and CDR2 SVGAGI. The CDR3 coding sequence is TGTGCCAGCAGCGTTACAGGGGGGACCGAGCAGTACTTC. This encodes CASSVTGGTEQYF.

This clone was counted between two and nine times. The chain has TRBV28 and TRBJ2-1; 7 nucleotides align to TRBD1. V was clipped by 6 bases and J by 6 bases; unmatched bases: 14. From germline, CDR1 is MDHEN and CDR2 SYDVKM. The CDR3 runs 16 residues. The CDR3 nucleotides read TGTGCCAGCAGGGCTCGACGGGACAGAGGTAGCAATGAGCAGTTCTTC. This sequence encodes CASRARRDRGSNEQFF.

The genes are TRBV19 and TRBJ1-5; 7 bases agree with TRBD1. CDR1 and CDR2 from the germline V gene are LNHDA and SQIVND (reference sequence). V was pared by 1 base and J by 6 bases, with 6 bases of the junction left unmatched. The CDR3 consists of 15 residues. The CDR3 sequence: CASSIGKGGTQPQHF. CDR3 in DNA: TGTGCCAGTAGTATAGGTAAAGGGGGCACTCAGCCCCAGCATTTT.